The present T cell receptor beta chain was sequenced within a study of cytomegalovirus exposure and HLA in healthy donors. PCR employed 60 Vbeta and 13 Jbeta primers. Libraries were prepared by immunoSEQ multiplex PCR; TCRdb keeps only in-frame clonotypes and omits some of them. The data show around 94,000 clones, with about 77% seen just once and approximately 4% held by the top ten. Study-level results: Donors belonging to an Asian-associated ancestry cluster reportedly showed fewer N-insertions in productive TCRs than the approximately 690-donor mean, according to what a later analysis found. CMV serostatus was the only immune exposure information that was available. Later on, a genetic analysis was performed. It linked a missense variant in DCLRE1C with V- and J-gene trimming of TCR beta. Previous analysis showed most TCR beta V segments were productive about 87% or about 30% of the time.

This clone was seen more than once but under ten times. What it recognizes is unknown. In germline, CDR1 is MNHEY, CDR2 SMNVEV (reference sequence). Losses at the gene ends were 6 bases for V and 0 bases for J; bases not matched to a gene: 8. The CDR3 runs to 15 residues. The sequenced sample was PBMCs. The chain carries TRBV27 and TRBJ2-7, with 7 bases that match TRBD2. The sequence was collected from a male donor in good health and CMV-seropositive. The chain's CDR3 is CASRGGWGGSYEQYF. CDR3 sequence (DNA): TGTGCCAGCAGGGGGGGATGGGGGGGCTCCTACGAGCAGTACTTC.